This T cell receptor beta chain was sequenced during a study of Tregs in tolerant kidney transplant recipients. Study-level findings and limits: The small number of patients limits these findings pending further validation. Biological reproducibility was not directly addressed, but technical replication error appeared minimal. Activated donor B cell expansion appeared to reveal the most relevant donor-specific TCRbeta repertoire.

Germline values: CDR1 SGHNT, CDR2 YENEEA. Trimming took 1 base from V and 2 from J; bases not matched to a gene: 4. The CDR3 is 15 amino acids. Sequenced by immunoSEQ multiplex PCR; TCRdb stores in-frame clones only, minus some. Here the sample spans some 55,000 clones, over 70% being singletons. CD4+CD25+CD127- Tregs, CD4+CD25- non-Tregs, CD4 and CD8 cells were sorted. As for this clone: Its antigen is not identified.

The receptor's source is a human donor in good health. Sequencing used CD4+ T cells from blood. The chain links TRBV11-3 to TRBJ2-7, with 8 nucleotides matching TRBD2. The CDR3: CASSLVRRGAYEQYF. The CDR3 DNA sequence: TGTGCCAGCAGCTTAGTTCGGCGGGGGGCCTACGAGCAGTACTTC.